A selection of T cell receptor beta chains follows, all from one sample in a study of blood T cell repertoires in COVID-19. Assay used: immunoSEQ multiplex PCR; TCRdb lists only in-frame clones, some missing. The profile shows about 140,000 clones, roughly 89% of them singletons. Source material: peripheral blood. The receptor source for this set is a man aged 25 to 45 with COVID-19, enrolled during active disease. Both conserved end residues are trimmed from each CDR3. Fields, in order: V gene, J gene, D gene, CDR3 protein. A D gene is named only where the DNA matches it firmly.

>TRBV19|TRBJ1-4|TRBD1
ASSITGGSTNEKLF
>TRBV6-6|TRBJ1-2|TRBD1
ASEYNRGYGYT
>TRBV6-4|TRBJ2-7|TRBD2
ASSEEGGDHEQY
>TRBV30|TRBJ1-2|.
ASLQHFNYGYT
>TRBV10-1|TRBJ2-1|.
ASSESRGKQF
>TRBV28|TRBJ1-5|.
AALKLNQPQH
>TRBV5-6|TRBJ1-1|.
ASSLSWEMNTEAF
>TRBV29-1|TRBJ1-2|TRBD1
SVVTGSFNYGYT
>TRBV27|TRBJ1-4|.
ASCYQGANEKLF
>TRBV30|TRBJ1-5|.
AWNLPREPQH
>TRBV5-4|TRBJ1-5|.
ASSLGGDQPQH
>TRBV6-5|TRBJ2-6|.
ASSSSLTGANVLT
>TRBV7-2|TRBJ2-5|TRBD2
ASSTGLAVETQY
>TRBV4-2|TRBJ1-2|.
ASSQDHRGIYGYT
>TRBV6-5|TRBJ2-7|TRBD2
ASRRTSVTSYEQY
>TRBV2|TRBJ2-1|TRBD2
ASSEALQSSGSDYNEQF
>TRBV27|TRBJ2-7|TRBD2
ASSLSFSGRGNEQY
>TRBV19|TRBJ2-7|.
ASSIWRGYEQY
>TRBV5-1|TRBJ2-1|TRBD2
ASSPTSGTYNEQF
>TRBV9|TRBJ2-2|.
ASSVTNRGLNTGELF
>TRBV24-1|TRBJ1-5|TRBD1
ATSESGTGNQPQH
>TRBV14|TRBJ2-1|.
ASSPIRGSSYNEQF
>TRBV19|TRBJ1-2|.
ASSIGPLTGWSNYGYT
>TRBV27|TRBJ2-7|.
ASSFSQAYEQY
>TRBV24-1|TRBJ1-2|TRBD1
ATSDSGTGNYGYT
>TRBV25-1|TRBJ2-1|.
ASSSDLARSYNEQF
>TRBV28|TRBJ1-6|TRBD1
ASSLNRGDTPLH
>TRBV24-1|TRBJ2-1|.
ATSDGSGFVGGGEQF
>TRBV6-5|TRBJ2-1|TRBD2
ASSRGLAGVNEQF
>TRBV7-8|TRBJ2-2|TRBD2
ASSFTSGRTGELF
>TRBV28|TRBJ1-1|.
ASSLSAGLGTEAF
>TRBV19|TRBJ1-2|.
ASSTPRIMGTGYT
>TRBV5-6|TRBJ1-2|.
ASSLSTRGTYGYT
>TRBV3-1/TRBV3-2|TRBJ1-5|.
ASSHEIKQGFGNQPQH
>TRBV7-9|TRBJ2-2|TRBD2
ATIWGGTGELF